This T cell receptor beta chain was observed in a study of T cell responses to AZD1222 COVID-19 vaccine. Regarding the study as a whole: When two AZD1222 doses had been given, Spike-specific TCR breadth and depth rose. The sample set comprised mostly white British donors with more females, and clonal diversity was possibly underestimated. Without day 14 samples, only post-peak T cell repertoires were studied.

Germline CDR1 reads SGDLS; CDR2 reads YYNGEE. The CDR3 totals 15 residues. V lost 0 bases and J lost 7, with 11 bases in between. Measured with immunoSEQ multiplex PCR; TCRdb has only the in-frame clones, and not every one. The data show more than 120,000 clones, with 75% to 90% seen just once and approximately 1.6% held by the top ten. As regards this clone: The target antigen is unknown.

The receptor was isolated from an adult who received the AZD1222 COVID-19 vaccine. The rearrangement joins TRBV9 to TRBJ1-6, with D maybe TRBD1 (5 bases). Sequencing used peripheral blood, obtained 28 days after the second AZD1222 dose. The chain's CDR3 is CASSVATTENSPLHF. The CDR3 DNA follows: TGTGCCAGCAGCGTAGCTACGACAGAGAATTCACCCCTCCACTTT.